This record covers a single T cell receptor beta chain. The antigen is not known. This specimen belongs to a study of blood T cells in healthy people across ages. Overall study results and limits: From one million sequenced T cells, diversity estimates were lower bounds.

The second PCR ran about 6 to 11 cycles with a sample-barcoded 5' primer and J-beta primers. One entry per CDR3 protein results from TCRdb running MiXCR on the 5' RACE reads. The sample carries approximately 810,000 distinct CDR3 sequences, approximately 35% recorded once. Material for sequencing was blood. The clonotype originates from a man between 18 and 35 years old in good health.

CDR3 amino acids: CASSFDGSNQPQHF. The CDR3 coding sequence is TGTGCCAGCAGCTTCGACGGTAGCAATCAGCCCCAGCATTTT. V usage is TRBV7-2 and J usage is TRBJ1-5, with unresolved D. CDR3 length: 14 amino acids. Germline V lookup: CDR1 SGHTA, CDR2 FQGNSA. V was pared by 3 bases and J by 0 bases, with 6 bases between.